This TCR beta chain was sequenced during a study of blood T cell repertoires in COVID-19. Produced via immunoSEQ multiplex PCR; TCRdb's table is partial and in-frame only. The sample consists of over 350,000 clones, more than 85% of them appearing once. V lost 6 bases, J lost 0 bases, and 13 bases lay in between. The CDR3 contains 15 residues. CDR1 is SGHTA, CDR2 FQGTGA, per germline. This clonotype was sampled from a woman under 40 with acute or convalescent COVID-19. Sequences were obtained from peripheral blood. The chain combines TRBV7-3 with TRBJ2-3; D is perhaps TRBD2 (5 bases). In nucleotides, the CDR3 is TGTGCCAGCAGTCCCGGAAGGACTAGCACAGATACGCAGTATTTT. It encodes CASSPGRTSTDTQYF.